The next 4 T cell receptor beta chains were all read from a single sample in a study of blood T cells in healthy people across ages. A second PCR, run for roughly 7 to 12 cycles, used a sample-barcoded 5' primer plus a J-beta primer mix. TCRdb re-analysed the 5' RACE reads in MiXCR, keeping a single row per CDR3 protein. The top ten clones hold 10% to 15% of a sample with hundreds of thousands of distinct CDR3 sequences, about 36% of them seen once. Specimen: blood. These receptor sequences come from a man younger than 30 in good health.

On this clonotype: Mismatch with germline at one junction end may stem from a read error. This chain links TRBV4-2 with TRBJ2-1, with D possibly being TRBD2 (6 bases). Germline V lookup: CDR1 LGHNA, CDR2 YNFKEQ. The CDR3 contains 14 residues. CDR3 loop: CASSQVEGPYEQFF. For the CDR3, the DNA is TGTGCCAGCAGTCAAGTGGAGGGGCCCTACGAGCAGTTCTTC.

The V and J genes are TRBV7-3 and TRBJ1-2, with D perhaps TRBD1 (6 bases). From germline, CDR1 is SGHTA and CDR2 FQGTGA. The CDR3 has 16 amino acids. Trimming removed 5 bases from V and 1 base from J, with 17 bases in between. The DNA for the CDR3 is TGTGCCAGCAGCCCACAGGGAAGGGGGGATAACTATGGCTACACCTTC. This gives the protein CASSPQGRGDNYGYTF.

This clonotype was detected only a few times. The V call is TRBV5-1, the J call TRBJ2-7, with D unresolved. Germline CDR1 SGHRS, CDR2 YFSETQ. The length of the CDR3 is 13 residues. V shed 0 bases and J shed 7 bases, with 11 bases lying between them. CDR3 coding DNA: TGCGCCAGCAGCTTGGAGGCCTACAATGAGCAGTACTTC. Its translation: CASSLEAYNEQYF.

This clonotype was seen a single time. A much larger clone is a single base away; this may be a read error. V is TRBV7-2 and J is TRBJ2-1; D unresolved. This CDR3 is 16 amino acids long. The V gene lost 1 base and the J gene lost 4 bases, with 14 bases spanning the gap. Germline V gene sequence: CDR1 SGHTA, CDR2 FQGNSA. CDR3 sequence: CASSLGGVQTYNEQFF. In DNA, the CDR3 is TGTGCCAGCAGCTTAGGAGGAGTGCAAACGTACAATGAGCAGTTCTTC.